A selection of T cell receptor beta chains follows, all from one sample in a study of blood T cells in healthy people across ages. Using its own MiXCR run on the 5' RACE reads, TCRdb lists one record per CDR3 protein. The repertoire holds approximately 580,000 distinct CDR3 sequences, with approximately 25% as singletons. A further study also used this sample, focusing on T cells of mothers and their children.

Sequencing input: blood. All receptors derive from a boy aged 10-17 years in good health. The CDR3 runs from the conserved cysteine through the conserved F or W. The order of the fields is CDR3 protein, CDR3 DNA, V gene, CDR3 length, clone size, J gene, D gene. A D gene is named only where the DNA matches it firmly. Clone size is not always given. Where it is, it says once, few, many or a class for expanded clones.

cdr3_aa: CSQNAGGAFF
cdr3_nt: TGCAGTCAAAACGCAGGGGGGGCTTTCTTT
v_call: TRBV20-1
cdr3_length: 10
clone_size: -
j_call: TRBJ1-1
d_call: TRBD1

cdr3_aa: CASRWTGGEQPQHF
cdr3_nt: TGTGCCAGCAGATGGACAGGGGGCGAACAGCCCCAGCATTTT
v_call: TRBV12-3/TRBV12-4
cdr3_length: 14
clone_size: few
j_call: TRBJ1-5
d_call: TRBD1

cdr3_aa: CASSQAASYSYEQYF
cdr3_nt: TGTGCCAGCAGCCAAGCAGCGTCGTATTCCTACGAGCAGTACTTC
v_call: TRBV4-2
cdr3_length: 15
clone_size: -
j_call: TRBJ2-7
d_call: -

cdr3_aa: CASSELAFQETQYF
cdr3_nt: TGTGCCAGCAGCGAACTTGCCTTCCAAGAGACCCAGTACTTC
v_call: TRBV9
cdr3_length: 14
clone_size: few
j_call: TRBJ2-5
d_call: -

cdr3_aa: CASSEVSTQNTGELFF
cdr3_nt: TGTGCCAGCAGTGAGGTCAGCACCCAGAACACCGGGGAGCTGTTTTTT
v_call: TRBV2
cdr3_length: 16
clone_size: -
j_call: TRBJ2-2
d_call: -

cdr3_aa: CSVEDLVGYEQYF
cdr3_nt: TGCAGCGTTGAAGATTTAGTGGGGTACGAGCAGTACTTC
v_call: TRBV29-1
cdr3_length: 13
clone_size: -
j_call: TRBJ2-7
d_call: -

cdr3_aa: CASSLVPMTYNEQFF
cdr3_nt: TGCGCCAGCAGCTTGGTTCCAATGACCTACAATGAGCAGTTCTTC
v_call: TRBV5-1
cdr3_length: 15
clone_size: -
j_call: TRBJ2-1
d_call: -

cdr3_aa: CASRDSDSLRTQYF
cdr3_nt: TGTGCCAGCCGGGACAGTGATTCGTTACGGACCCAGTACTTC
v_call: TRBV28
cdr3_length: 14
clone_size: -
j_call: TRBJ2-5
d_call: TRBD1

cdr3_aa: CASSTLAGGTTDTQYF
cdr3_nt: TGTGCCAGCAGCACCCTAGCGGGAGGGACCACAGATACGCAGTATTTT
v_call: TRBV9
cdr3_length: 16
clone_size: few
j_call: TRBJ2-3
d_call: TRBD2

cdr3_aa: CASSLLDRLAKNIQYF
cdr3_nt: TGTGCCAGCAGCTTATTGGACAGGCTAGCCAAAAACATTCAGTACTTC
v_call: TRBV7-2
cdr3_length: 16
clone_size: -
j_call: TRBJ2-4
d_call: TRBD1

cdr3_aa: CASSVEDNLPDTQYF
cdr3_nt: TGTGCCAGCAGCGTAGAGGACAATCTTCCAGATACGCAGTATTTT
v_call: TRBV9
cdr3_length: 15
clone_size: few
j_call: TRBJ2-3
d_call: -

cdr3_aa: CSASILAGGFYNEQFF
cdr3_nt: TGCAGTGCCTCAATTCTAGCGGGAGGGTTCTACAATGAGCAGTTCTTC
v_call: TRBV20-1
cdr3_length: 16
clone_size: many
j_call: TRBJ2-1
d_call: TRBD2

cdr3_aa: CASMNLAEKNEQFF
cdr3_nt: TGTGCCAGCATGAACTTAGCGGAGAAGAATGAGCAGTTCTTC
v_call: TRBV6-2/TRBV6-3
cdr3_length: 14
clone_size: -
j_call: TRBJ2-1
d_call: -

cdr3_aa: CASSQVGGIGYEQYF
cdr3_nt: TGCGCCAGCAGCCAAGTCGGGGGAATTGGTTACGAGCAGTACTTC
v_call: TRBV4-1
cdr3_length: 15
clone_size: -
j_call: TRBJ2-7
d_call: -

cdr3_aa: CASSLQGAGNIQYF
cdr3_nt: TGTGCCAGCAGCTTACAGGGGGCCGGGAACATTCAGTACTTC
v_call: TRBV7-3
cdr3_length: 14
clone_size: few
j_call: TRBJ2-4
d_call: TRBD1

cdr3_aa: CSVGGGTAHNEQFF
cdr3_nt: TGCAGCGTTGGTGGGGGGACAGCACACAATGAGCAGTTCTTC
v_call: TRBV29-1
cdr3_length: 14
clone_size: -
j_call: TRBJ2-1
d_call: -

cdr3_aa: CAISREGPGGAWDTQYF
cdr3_nt: TGTGCCATCAGCCGCGAAGGGCCAGGGGGCGCTTGGGATACGCAGTATTTT
v_call: TRBV10-3
cdr3_length: 17
clone_size: -
j_call: TRBJ2-3
d_call: TRBD1

cdr3_aa: CSVGGTSGRAGQFF
cdr3_nt: TGCAGCGTCGGTGGGACTAGCGGGCGCGCTGGGCAGTTCTTC
v_call: TRBV29-1
cdr3_length: 14
clone_size: few
j_call: TRBJ2-1
d_call: TRBD2

cdr3_aa: CASSYSAGPNEKLFF
cdr3_nt: TGTGCCAGCAGTTACTCGGCAGGGCCTAATGAAAAACTGTTTTTT
v_call: TRBV6-6
cdr3_length: 15
clone_size: -
j_call: TRBJ1-4
d_call: -

cdr3_aa: CASSLGPHVSSYNEQFF
cdr3_nt: TGTGCCAGCAGCCTTGGGCCTCATGTGAGTTCCTACAATGAGCAGTTCTTC
v_call: TRBV7-8
cdr3_length: 17
clone_size: -
j_call: TRBJ2-1
d_call: -

cdr3_aa: CASWDRGRDTGELFF
cdr3_nt: TGCGCCAGTTGGGACAGGGGGCGTGACACCGGGGAGCTGTTTTTT
v_call: TRBV6-1
cdr3_length: 15
clone_size: few
j_call: TRBJ2-2
d_call: TRBD1

cdr3_aa: CASSYLRDWSYEQYF
cdr3_nt: TGTGCCAGCAGTTATCTCCGGGACTGGTCCTACGAGCAGTACTTC
v_call: TRBV6-6
cdr3_length: 15
clone_size: -
j_call: TRBJ2-7
d_call: -

cdr3_aa: CAWTGGTGSEKLFF
cdr3_nt: TGTGCCTGGACCGGGGGGACAGGGAGTGAAAAACTGTTTTTT
v_call: TRBV30
cdr3_length: 14
clone_size: -
j_call: TRBJ1-4
d_call: TRBD1